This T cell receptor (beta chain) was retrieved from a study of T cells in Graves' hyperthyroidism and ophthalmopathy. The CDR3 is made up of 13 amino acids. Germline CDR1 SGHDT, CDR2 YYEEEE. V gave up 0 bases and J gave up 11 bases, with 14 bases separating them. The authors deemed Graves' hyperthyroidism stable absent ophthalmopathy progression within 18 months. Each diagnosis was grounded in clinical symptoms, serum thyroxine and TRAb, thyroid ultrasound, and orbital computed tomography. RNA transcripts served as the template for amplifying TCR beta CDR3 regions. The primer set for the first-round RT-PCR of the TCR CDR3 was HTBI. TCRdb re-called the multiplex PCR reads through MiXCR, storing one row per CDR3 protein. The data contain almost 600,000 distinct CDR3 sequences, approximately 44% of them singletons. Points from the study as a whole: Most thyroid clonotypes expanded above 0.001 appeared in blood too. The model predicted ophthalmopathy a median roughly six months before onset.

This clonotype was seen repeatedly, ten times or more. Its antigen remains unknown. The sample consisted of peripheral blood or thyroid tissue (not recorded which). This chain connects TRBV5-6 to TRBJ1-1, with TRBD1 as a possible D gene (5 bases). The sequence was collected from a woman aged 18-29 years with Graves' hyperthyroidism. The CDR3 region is CASSLGTSLDAFF. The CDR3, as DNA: TGTGCCAGCAGCTTGGGGACAAGCTTGGATGCTTTCTTT.